This T cell receptor (beta chain) was sequenced in a study of cytomegalovirus exposure and HLA in healthy donors. Study as a whole: An analysis done earlier identified about 100 million unique TCR beta sequences from about 179 million T cells. General study findings and limits: Later, an analysis found that common viral pathogens appeared to be linked with several of the most significant clusters.

Concerning this clone: Its specificity is unknown.

13 Jbeta primers and 60 Vbeta primers were used for the PCR. Profiled with immunoSEQ multiplex PCR; TCRdb holds only in-frame clones, not every one. The table has around 110,000 clones, roughly three fifths seen once. CDR3 length equals 14 residues. Per germline, CDR1 SGDLS and CDR2 YYNGEE. The V gene lost 3 bases and the J gene lost 8 bases, with 15 bases spanning the gap. The chain links TRBV9 to TRBJ2-1; maybe TRBD2 (5 bases). The sequence derives from a woman in her forties in good health and CMV-seropositive. Sequencing was carried out using PBMCs. As DNA, the CDR3 is TGTGCCAGCAGCGAGCGAACTGGAGGCGATGAGCAGTTCTTC. It encodes CASSERTGGDEQFF. The variable domain in full, completed from reference TRBV9 and TRBJ2-1, reads DSGVTQTPKHLITATGQRVTLRCSPRSGDLSVYWYQQSLDQGLQFLIQYYNGEERAKGNILERFSAQQFPDLHSELNLSSLELGDSALYFCASSERTGGDEQFFGPGTRLTVL.